This TCR beta chain was captured by sequencing in a study of blood T cell repertoires in COVID-19. V gave up 2 bases and J gave up 4 bases, with 8 bases separating them. This CDR3 has 13 residues. TCRdb's table, derived via immunoSEQ multiplex PCR, lists solely in-frame clones and lacks some. Altogether a few hundred thousand clones are present, around 85% being singletons, with the ten largest covering over 6%. The source of this sequence is a woman in her thirties or forties who had recovered from COVID-19. The sample taken for sequencing was PBMCs or T cells enriched from blood (not recorded which). The genes are TRBV12-3 or TRBV12-4 and TRBJ1-2; D is undetermined. This CDR3 reads CASSLRGPYGYTF. The CDR3 DNA follows: TGTGCCAGCAGTTTAAGAGGGCCCTATGGCTACACCTTC.